The clone carrying this T cell receptor (beta chain) was found many times. Its antigen is as yet unknown. The ends lost 4 bases at V and 4 bases at J; junction bases unmatched: 12. The length of the CDR3 is 18 residues. Per germline, CDR1 ENHRY and CDR2 SYGVKD. These data are taken from a study of identical twins. Notes on the study in general: Insertion counts were lower in abundant cord blood beta clonotypes, a trend that memory repertoires did not show.

TCRdb re-called the 5' RACE reads through MiXCR, storing one row per CDR3 protein. The data contain 700,000 or so distinct CDR3 sequences, 8.5% to 9.5% of them singletons. The data were also submitted as part of a second study, on yellow fever vaccine responses in identical twins.

Input material: PBMCs. The sequence derives from a young woman in good health. V gene TRBV10-3 combines with J gene TRBJ2-3; 12 bases line up with TRBD1. CDR3 coding DNA: TGTGCCATCAGTGCCCAGCCGGGGACAGGGGGCGCGGCAGATACGCAGTATTTT. It yields the protein CAISAQPGTGGAADTQYF.